The rows below give T cell receptor beta chains drawn from one sample of a study of vaccination effects on CD4 cells after COVID-19. Repertoires were generated with immunoSEQ multiplex PCR, while TCRdb's copy carries only in-frame clones and drops some. The repertoire includes nearly 30,000 clones, 74% of them detected once, and roughly a sixth sits in the top ten. These receptors lack a known antigen. The sequences come from CD4+ T cells from PBMCs cultured with HCoV-OC43 spike peptides, collected after COVID-19 vaccination. The source is a human donor who received a COVID-19 vaccine. The CDR3 runs from the conserved cysteine through the conserved F or W. D genes are given only for firm matches. Expanded clones are given a class, and other clones once, few, many or no size at all.

clone_size,v_call,d_call,j_call,cdr3_nt,cdr3_aa
NA,TRBV5-1,NA,TRBJ2-5,TGCGCCAGCAGTCTTGGGGCAGGCTCCCAAGAGACCCAGTACTTC,CASSLGAGSQETQYF
NA,TRBV3-1/TRBV3-2,NA,TRBJ2-7,TGTGCCAGCAGCCAAGTCAGGGAGCGGTTCTACGAGCAGTACTTC,CASSQVRERFYEQYF
few,TRBV2,NA,TRBJ2-3,TGTGCCAGCAGACCCAGGGCAGATACGCAGTATTTT,CASRPRADTQYF
NA,TRBV4-2,NA,TRBJ1-2,TGTGCCAGCAGCCAAGGGTGGGACTATGGCTACACCTTC,CASSQGWDYGYTF
NA,TRBV30,NA,TRBJ1-2,TGTGCCTCTGGACGGCCCGCTAGGGGCTACACCTTC,CASGRPARGYTF
NA,TRBV10-3,TRBD2,TRBJ2-5,TGTGCCATCAGCGAGCGGGGGAACCAAGAGACCCAGTACTTC,CAISERGNQETQYF
NA,TRBV6-5,NA,TRBJ2-5,TGTGCCAGCGGGAATCGAGAGACCCAGTACTTC,CASGNRETQYF
NA,TRBV3-1/TRBV3-2,NA,TRBJ1-6,TGTGCCAGCAGCCAAGATTCCAATTCACCCCTCCACTTT,CASSQDSNSPLHF
NA,TRBV6-5,NA,TRBJ1-3,TGTGCCAGCAGTTACTCCGTGGGAAGCACCATATATTTT,CASSYSVGSTIYF
medium-sized,TRBV29-1,TRBD1,TRBJ2-6,TGCAGCGTGGCGGTTCGCAGGGGGCCTCCTGGGGCCAACGTCCTGACTTTC,CSVAVRRGPPGANVLTF
NA,TRBV2,TRBD2,TRBJ2-7,TGTGCCAGCAGTGGGGGGACTAGCGGGTTTTACGAGCAGTACTTC,CASSGGTSGFYEQYF
NA,TRBV7-9,TRBD1,TRBJ1-2,TGTGCCAGCAGCTTTAAAGGGACAGGGGGCGCAAATGGCTACACCTTC,CASSFKGTGGANGYTF
NA,TRBV18,TRBD1,TRBJ1-5,TGTGCCAGCTCACCTACAGGGGGAAATCAGCCCCAGCATTTT,CASSPTGGNQPQHF
NA,TRBV27,TRBD1,TRBJ1-1,TGTGCCAGCAGTTTGCTACAGGGGGGAACTGAAGCTTTCTTT,CASSLLQGGTEAFF
few,TRBV7-8,TRBD1,TRBJ1-2,TGTGCCAGCAGCTCAAACTGGGACAGGAGCTATGGCTACACCTTC,CASSSNWDRSYGYTF
NA,TRBV19,NA,TRBJ2-3,TGTGCCAGTAGTAATAGGGGAGGTGCAGATACGCAGTATTTT,CASSNRGGADTQYF
NA,TRBV28,NA,TRBJ1-1,TGTGCCAGCAGTTCAGGGAGTACTGAAGCTTTCTTT,CASSSGSTEAFF
NA,TRBV5-6,TRBD1,TRBJ1-2,TGTGCCAGCAGCTTTCAGGGGGTGTTGAACTATGGCTACACCTTC,CASSFQGVLNYGYTF
few,TRBV6-1,TRBD1,TRBJ2-7,TGTGCCAGCAGTGAAGGGACAGGGGGCCCCTACGAGCAGTACTTC,CASSEGTGGPYEQYF
NA,TRBV4-2,TRBD2,TRBJ2-3,TGTGCCAGCAGCCGCAAAACTAGCGGGGGGGCAGATACGCAGTATTTT,CASSRKTSGGADTQYF
few,TRBV4-2,NA,TRBJ2-1,TGTGCCAGCAGCCAAGATCCGTCGAATGAGCAGTTCTTC,CASSQDPSNEQFF
few,TRBV6-1,TRBD1,TRBJ2-3,TGTGCCAGCAGTGAAGGACAGGGGGGGTTCGATACGCAGTATTTT,CASSEGQGGFDTQYF
NA,TRBV9,TRBD1,TRBJ1-1,TGTGCCAGCAGCCGGCGACAGGGATCCGGGGAAGCTTTCTTT,CASSRRQGSGEAFF
few,TRBV15,NA,TRBJ1-3,TGTGCCACCAGCAGAGATCGGGGAAACACCATATATTTT,CATSRDRGNTIYF
NA,TRBV5-6,TRBD1,TRBJ2-7,TGTGCCAGCAGCTCTACCGGACAGGGGGCTAGGGACGAGCAGTACTTC,CASSSTGQGARDEQYF
NA,TRBV2,TRBD1,TRBJ2-3,TGTGCCAGCAGTGAATTTCCGGGACAGGGCGGTACGCAGTATTTT,CASSEFPGQGGTQYF
NA,TRBV11-3,NA,TRBJ1-3,TGTGCCAGCAGCTTAGAAAGGGAAAACACCATATATTTT,CASSLERENTIYF
NA,TRBV18,NA,TRBJ2-1,TGTGCCAGCTCACCTTTGCCCGCCCCCGTCAATGAGCAGTTCTTC,CASSPLPAPVNEQFF
NA,TRBV15,NA,TRBJ2-1,TGTGCCACCAGCAGCAGTTCGGGACGGCGGTGGAATGAGCAGTTCTTC,CATSSSSGRRWNEQFF
NA,TRBV7-8,NA,TRBJ2-7,TGTGCCAGCAGCTTACCGACAGGACCCTACGAGCAGTACTTC,CASSLPTGPYEQYF
NA,TRBV4-2,TRBD2,TRBJ2-7,TGTGCCAGCAGCCAAGATGGGACTAGCGGTTCCTACGAGCAGTACTTC,CASSQDGTSGSYEQYF
NA,TRBV3-1/TRBV3-2,TRBD1,TRBJ1-2,TGTGCCAGCAGCGTGCAGGGGGCGGATGGCTACACCTTC,CASSVQGADGYTF
NA,TRBV9,NA,TRBJ1-4,TGTGCCAGCAGCGTAGCAGACGGGGGGAGGGCTGAAAAACTGTTTTTT,CASSVADGGRAEKLFF
NA,TRBV19,NA,TRBJ1-6,TGTGCCAGTAGTCTCGGGAGCGATTCACCCCTCCACTTT,CASSLGSDSPLHF
NA,TRBV7-9,NA,TRBJ2-3,TGTGCCAGCAGCTTAGCGGGGGGAAGCACAGATACGCAGTATTTT,CASSLAGGSTDTQYF
few,TRBV5-1,NA,TRBJ1-1,TGCGCCAGCAGCTTAGACATCTACACTGAAGCTTTCTTT,CASSLDIYTEAFF
NA,TRBV7-8,TRBD1,TRBJ2-1,TGTGCCAGCAGCTTAGCGAGAGTGACAGGGGTCACCACTTACAATGAGCAGTTCTTC,CASSLARVTGVTTYNEQFF
NA,TRBV6-4,TRBD1,TRBJ1-2,TGTGCCAGCAGTGACGCACAGGGGGGCATCTATGGCTACACCTTC,CASSDAQGGIYGYTF
NA,TRBV7-9,NA,TRBJ1-2,TGTGCCAGCAGTATAGGGCTCTCCTATATCTACACCTTC,CASSIGLSYIYTF
NA,TRBV2,TRBD2,TRBJ2-3,TGTGCCAGCAGCGAGGGACTAGCTAACCGGGATACGCAGTATTTT,CASSEGLANRDTQYF
NA,TRBV5-1,TRBD2,TRBJ2-5,TGCGCCAGCATTAGCGGGGAGAGTTGGGAGACCCAGTACTTC,CASISGESWETQYF
NA,TRBV5-4,NA,TRBJ1-2,TGTGCCAGCAGCATGGCAGGAGCTAACTATGGCTACACCTTC,CASSMAGANYGYTF
NA,TRBV10-1,NA,TRBJ2-1,TGCGCCAGCAGTGATACCCTTTGGAATGAGCAGTTCTTC,CASSDTLWNEQFF
NA,TRBV6-5,NA,TRBJ1-4,TGTGCCAGCAGGTCGACACGGGTGGGATATGAAAAACTGTTTTTT,CASRSTRVGYEKLFF
NA,TRBV12-3/TRBV12-4,NA,TRBJ2-7,TGTGCCAGCAGTCCGGGCGAAACCGGGGAGCAGTACTTC,CASSPGETGEQYF
NA,TRBV1,NA,TRBJ2-2,TGCACCAGCAGCCAACCGGATAGCGGGAGAGGAACCGGGGAGCTGTTTTTT,CTSSQPDSGRGTGELFF
NA,TRBV30,NA,TRBJ1-5,TGTGCCTGGAGTGCGGGTGTGGGTCAGCCCCAGCATTTT,CAWSAGVGQPQHF
NA,TRBV4-2,TRBD1,TRBJ1-1,TGTGCCAGCAGCCAAGGGCAGGGGGCTGTCGCTGAAGCTTTCTTT,CASSQGQGAVAEAFF
NA,TRBV19,NA,TRBJ2-3,TGTGCCAGTAGTGAGTCCCAGGGTTGGCATACGCAGTATTTT,CASSESQGWHTQYF
NA,TRBV29-1,NA,TRBJ1-5,TGCAGCGCAGGGGCGCGGGATCAGCCCCAGCATTTT,CSAGARDQPQHF